The entry below describes one T cell receptor (beta chain). Germline V CDR1 and CDR2: SGHRS, YFSETQ. The CDR3 is made up of 15 amino acids. Trimming left V 3 bases short and J 7 bases short, with 19 bases between. Original analysis: For nucleated cells, counts were estimated from reference gene primer amplification. The table came from immunoSEQ multiplex PCR; TCRdb's copy has only in-frame clones and leaves some out. That table supplies the V and J calls and clone size; D and trimming were determined from the DNA. This table has some 700,000 clones, about 90% appearing once. The data belong to a study of blood T cell repertoires in COVID-19. Study information: The United States, Italy and Spain provided the acute and convalescent COVID-19 samples. From T cells, B-cell-depleted T cells, or PBMCs came the material, which was cDNA or gDNA.

The source of this sequence is a woman under 30 with acute or convalescent COVID-19. The chain couples TRBV5-1 to TRBJ1-1, with a weak D call TRBD1 (6 bases). The sample was peripheral blood. CDR3 sequence reads: CASSWGQGGYGEAFF. The CDR3 DNA follows: TGCGCCAGCAGCTGGGGGCAGGGAGGGTACGGTGAAGCTTTCTTT.